Each of the 31 T cell receptor beta chains below was sequenced from the same sample in a study of blood T cell repertoires in COVID-19. Clones were read by immunoSEQ multiplex PCR, and TCRdb kept only the in-frame ones, dropping some. Among about 230,000 clones listed, roughly nine tenths were seen once. The sample consisted of PBMCs or T cells enriched from blood (not recorded which). All receptors derive from a man aged 25 to 40 who had recovered from COVID-19.

This clone showed up just once. This chain connects TRBV2 to TRBJ2-7, with 7 positions matching TRBD1. From germline, CDR1 is SNHLY and CDR2 FYNNEI. V shed 4 bases, J shed 5 bases, and the junction held 8 bases outside the gene matches. This CDR3 has 14 amino acids. CDR3 protein: CASSVMAGGNEQYF. The CDR3, as DNA: TGTGCCAGCAGTGTGATGGCAGGGGGTAACGAGCAGTACTTC.

This clone has only one observation. The chain recombines TRBV19 with TRBJ2-5; TRBD2 might be the D (5 bases). CDR1 and CDR2 (germline): LNHDA, SQIVND (reference sequence). Trimming took off 7 bases at V and 1 base at J, with 10 bases between the two ends. CDR3 length equals 13 residues. The DNA of the CDR3 is TGTGCCAGTACCCAACGGGGCCAAGAGACCCAGTACTTC. Translation: CASTQRGQETQYF.

This clone was seen a handful of times. This chain links TRBV6-1 with TRBJ1-5; D remains ambiguous. Trimming left V 3 bases short and J 2 bases short, with 5 bases between. The V gene's germline CDR1 is MNHNS and CDR2 SASEGT. CDR3 length: 13 amino acids. CDR3 region: CASSERGNQPQHF. CDR3 in DNA: TGTGCCAGCAGTGAGAGGGGCAATCAGCCCCAGCATTTT.

This rearrangement joins TRBV2 to TRBJ1-5; D not certain. Germline V gene sequence: CDR1 SNHLY, CDR2 FYNNEI. This CDR3 has 14 amino acids. With 4 bases removed from V and 0 bases from J, the gap between germline ends came to 7 bases. CDR3 sequence (DNA): TGTGCCAGCAGTGGGAGCGCTAGCAATCAGCCCCAGCATTTT. It encodes CASSGSASNQPQHF.

The rearrangement uses TRBV7-9 and TRBJ1-2; 7 nucleotides agree with TRBD1. The V gene end was trimmed by 5 bases and the J gene end by 10 bases; junction bases not matched to a gene: 7. The CDR3 is made up of 12 amino acids. Germline loops: CDR1 SEHNR, CDR2 FQNEAQ (reference sequence). In nucleotides, the CDR3 is TGTGCCAGCAGCCCCGGGACAGTCGACTACACCTTC. It translates to CASSPGTVDYTF.

The chain carries TRBV4-1 and TRBJ2-3; 9 nucleotides agree with TRBD1. The CDR3 covers 17 residues. Germline V gives CDR1 MGHRA, CDR2 YSYEKL. The V gene end was trimmed by 2 bases and the J gene end by 6 bases; junction bases not matched to a gene: 12. The CDR3 coding sequence is TGCGCCAGCAGCCAAAGATTTTTGACAGGGGGTTCCGATACGCAGTATTTT. Amino acids: CASSQRFLTGGSDTQYF.

V is TRBV28 and J is TRBJ2-3, with D maybe TRBD2 (6 bases). The CDR3 loop spans 15 amino acids. V lost 5 bases to trimming and J lost 7 bases, with 19 bases between them. Germline CDR1 and CDR2: MDHEN and SYDVKM. The CDR3 DNA reads TGTGCCAGCAGTCCCGACCCCGCGGGAATGTATACGCAGTATTTT. Amino acids: CASSPDPAGMYTQYF.

V gene TRBV3-1 (or the pseudogene TRBV3-2) combines with J gene TRBJ2-5, with TRBD1 identical over 12 bases. Germline V gene data show CDR1 as LGHDT and CDR2 as YNNKEL (reference sequence). The CDR3 length is 15 residues. With V trimmed by 3 bases and J by 5 bases, 4 bases remained unmatched. DNA of the CDR3: TGTGCCAGCAGCCATGGGACAGGGGGCGCCGAGACCCAGTACTTC. Encoded protein: CASSHGTGGAETQYF.

Comment on this clone: This sample includes further DNA sequences coding for the same CDR3. The chain has TRBV12-3 or TRBV12-4 and TRBJ1-1; no clear D. The CDR3 runs to 13 residues. Trimming stripped 6 bases from V and 1 base from J, with 9 bases between. The CDR3 region has the DNA TGTGCCAGCAGCCGCCGGGGGAACACTGAAGCTTTCTTT. Its translation is CASSRRGNTEAFF.

The chain links TRBV27 to TRBJ2-1, with a possible D match to TRBD2 (6 bases). Germline CDR1 reads MNHEY; CDR2 reads SMNVEV (reference sequence). The CDR3 has 13 residues. V lost 6 bases and J lost 1, with 7 bases in between. CDR3 nucleotide sequence: TGTGCCAGCAGCGGGAGTTCCTACAATGAGCAGTTCTTC. Protein: CASSGSSYNEQFF.

This clone was seen once. V gene TRBV2 combines with J gene TRBJ1-1; maybe TRBD1 (5 bases). There are 13 residues in the CDR3. The V gene's germline CDR1 is SNHLY and CDR2 FYNNEI. Trimming cost V 2 bases and J 3 bases, with 7 bases left between them. The CDR3 DNA reads TGTGCCAGCAGTGAACCCAGGGACACTGAAGCTTTCTTT. As protein: CASSEPRDTEAFF. Drawing the rest from reference TRBV2 and TRBJ1-1, the complete variable domain is EPEVTQTPSHQVTQMGQEVILRCVPISNHLYFYWYRQILGQKVEFLVSFYNNEISEKSEIFDDQFSVERPDGSNFTLKIRSTKLEDSAMYFCASSEPRDTEAFFGQGTRLTVV.

The rearrangement links TRBV7-9 to TRBJ2-7, with D possibly TRBD2 on 5 matching bases. CDR1 and CDR2 (germline): SEHNR, FQNEAQ (reference sequence). V was trimmed by 0 bases and J by 0 bases, leaving 9 bases between them. The CDR3 is 15 amino acids. CDR3: CASSLALAGSYEQYF. The CDR3 nucleotides read TGTGCCAGCAGCTTAGCGCTAGCAGGCTCCTACGAGCAGTACTTC.

The rearrangement uses TRBV19 and TRBJ2-7; 7 bases are shared with TRBD1. V shed 4 bases, J shed 2 bases, and the junction held 14 bases outside the gene matches. Germline CDR1 reads LNHDA; CDR2 reads SQIVND (reference sequence). CDR3 size: 17 residues. The CDR3 nucleotides read TGTGCCAGTAGTACACATTTTGGACAGGCTACTCCCTACGAGCAGTACTTC. Protein product: CASSTHFGQATPYEQYF.

J is TRBJ1-1 and V is TRBV6-2 or TRBV6-3; 7 bases align to TRBD1. Germline lookup yields CDR1 MNHEY and CDR2 SVGEGT. The CDR3 is 14 amino acids. Trimming at V came to 6 bases and at J to 1 base, leaving 5 bases not matched to a gene. The CDR3 nucleotides are TGTGCCAGCAGCTCCGGGACAGCGAACACTGAAGCTTTCTTT. Translating it yields CASSSGTANTEAFF.

The rearrangement uses TRBV19 and TRBJ1-6, with no clear D. The CDR3 consists of 16 residues. CDR1 is LNHDA, CDR2 SQIVND, per germline (reference sequence). Trimming pared 6 bases from V and 9 bases from J, leaving 21 bases between. CDR3: CASSRTIGESISPLHF. The DNA of the CDR3 is TGTGCCAGTAGCCGAACTATCGGAGAAAGTATTTCACCCCTCCACTTT.

This chain uses TRBV12-5 with TRBJ2-1; the D gene is possibly TRBD2 (6 bases). Deletions cut 0 bases from V and 1 base from J, with 10 bases between. Germline values: CDR1 LGHNT, CDR2 FRNRAP. CDR3 length: 16 amino acids. The CDR3 loop reads CASGLVPGESYNEQFF. The CDR3 DNA is TGTGCTAGTGGTTTGGTACCGGGAGAGTCCTACAATGAGCAGTTCTTC.

In this sample, this clone turned up a few times. The rearrangement joins TRBV4-1 to TRBJ1-4; D gene ambiguous. Per the germline V gene, CDR1 is MGHRA and CDR2 is YSYEKL. The CDR3 consists of 16 residues. The V end lost 1 base, the J end lost 0 bases, and 9 bases lay between the germline ends. The CDR3 DNA reads as TGCGCCAGCAGCCAAGGATCGACAACAACTAATGAAAAACTGTTTTTT. Encoded protein: CASSQGSTTTNEKLFF.

With respect to this clone: At the DNA level, this CDR3 is encoded by other sequences in the same sample as well. The chain combines TRBV18 with TRBJ1-2; D perhaps matches TRBD1 (5 bases). Trimming took 2 bases from V and 0 from J, leaving 7 bases between them. CDR3 length: 14 amino acids. Germline CDR1 KGHSH, CDR2 LQKENI. CDR3: CASSPTGANYGYTF. Written as DNA, the CDR3 is TGTGCCAGCTCACCAACGGGGGCTAACTATGGCTACACCTTC.

This sequence joins TRBV29-1 and TRBJ1-1; 7 nucleotides agree with TRBD1. Trimming cost V 7 bases and J 0 bases; bases outside gene matches: 5. In germline, CDR1 is SQVTM, CDR2 ANQGSEA. CDR3 length: 13 residues. CDR3 in DNA: TGCAGCGGCCGACAGGGTATGAACACTGAAGCTTTCTTT. Encoded protein: CSGRQGMNTEAFF.

This chain uses TRBV28 with TRBJ2-1; no clear D. There are 13 residues in the CDR3. Per the germline V gene, CDR1 is MDHEN and CDR2 is SYDVKM. Trimming removed 6 bases from V and 4 bases from J, with 10 bases in between. This CDR3 is CASRPSAYNEQFF. The CDR3 DNA reads as TGTGCCAGCAGGCCTAGTGCATACAATGAGCAGTTCTTC.

This clone came up once. This sequence joins TRBV19 and TRBJ1-2; D is unclear. The V gene's germline CDR1 is LNHDA and CDR2 SQIVND (reference sequence). The length of the CDR3 is 13 residues. V was shortened by 10 bases and J by 2 bases, with 14 bases between the two germline ends. As DNA, the CDR3 is TGTGCCACCACAGACCGATTCAACTATGGCTACACCTTC. Protein sequence: CATTDRFNYGYTF.

This chain's CDR3 is CASSLGTSPITGELFF. Written as DNA, the CDR3 is TGTGCCAGCAGCTTAGGGACTAGTCCCATCACCGGGGAGCTGTTTTTT. The chain recombines TRBV7-6 with TRBJ2-2; 7 bases line up with TRBD2. The V gene's germline CDR1 is SGHVS and CDR2 FNYEAQ. J was trimmed by 4 bases and V by 1 base; bases with no gene match: 6. This CDR3 region has 16 residues.

The V call is TRBV28, the J call TRBJ1-5; TRBD1 is a possible D gene (5 bases). With 3 bases removed from V and 4 bases from J, the gap between germline ends came to 16 bases. The CDR3 runs to 16 residues. The germline CDR1 and CDR2 sequences are MDHEN and SYDVKM. The CDR3 is CASSFSGRDSNQPQHF. The CDR3 DNA sequence: TGTGCCAGCAGTTTCTCCGGGAGAGACAGTAATCAGCCCCAGCATTTT.

The rearrangement uses TRBV2 and TRBJ2-6, with 7 bases that match TRBD1. The CDR3 consists of 15 residues. The germline CDR1 and CDR2 sequences are SNHLY and FYNNEI. Trimming took 6 bases from V and 3 from J; bases not matched to a gene: 5. This chain's CDR3 is CASSEGAVGANVLTF. CDR3 in DNA: TGTGCCAGCAGCGAGGGGGCAGTTGGGGCCAACGTCCTGACTTTC.

The rearrangement joins TRBV2 to TRBJ2-1; 11 bases align to TRBD2. CDR3 length: 15 residues. Germline CDR1 and CDR2: SNHLY and FYNNEI. The trim removed 5 bases at V and 4 bases at J, leaving 4 bases unmatched. The CDR3 DNA reads as TGTGCCAGCAGTAAGGGACTAGCGGCTTACAATGAGCAGTTCTTC. Translation: CASSKGLAAYNEQFF. The full variable domain, rest sourced from reference TRBV2 and TRBJ2-1, is EPEVTQTPSHQVTQMGQEVILRCVPISNHLYFYWYRQILGQKVEFLVSFYNNEISEKSEIFDDQFSVERPDGSNFTLKIRSTKLEDSAMYFCASSKGLAAYNEQFFGPGTRLTVL.

This chain links TRBV27 with TRBJ2-2; the match to TRBD2 covers 10 bases. The CDR3 is 15 amino acids. Germline CDR1 and CDR2: MNHEY and SMNVEV (reference sequence). The J segment lost 0 bases and the V segment lost 7 bases, leaving 2 bases of the junction unmatched. For the CDR3, the DNA is TGTGCCAGCAAAGCGGGAGGGCCGAACACCGGGGAGCTGTTTTTT. It is translated as CASKAGGPNTGELFF.

The chain combines TRBV6-5 with TRBJ2-7; D is possibly TRBD2 (6 bases). V lost 0 bases, J lost 2 bases, and 11 bases lay in between. CDR3 length: 15 residues. CDR1 and CDR2 from the germline V gene are MNHEY and SVGAGI. CDR3 residues: CASSYSSGGTYEQYF. The CDR3 region has the DNA TGTGCCAGCAGTTACTCTAGCGGAGGGACCTACGAGCAGTACTTC.

The rearrangement joins TRBV9 to TRBJ1-1; D gene ambiguous. V dropped 0 bases and J dropped 0 bases, with 12 bases sitting between them. This CDR3 contains 16 residues. The germline gives CDR1 SGDLS, CDR2 YYNGEE. CDR3 in DNA: TGTGCCAGCAGCGTAGGTCAGAAACCAATGAACACTGAAGCTTTCTTT. Translation gives CASSVGQKPMNTEAFF.

This clone was seen only once. The junction does not match germline at one end; this may be a read error. This chain links TRBV11-2 with TRBJ1-6, with D perhaps matching TRBD1 (6 bases). The CDR3 contains 21 residues. Germline loops: CDR1 SGHAT, CDR2 FQNNGV. CDR3 sequence reads: CASSLGGGGDRLSSYNSPLHF. CDR3 nucleotide sequence: TGTGCCAGCAGTTTAGGGGGGGGCGGGGACCGCCTAAGCTCCTATAATTCACCCCTCCACTTT.

The V and J genes are TRBV2 and TRBJ2-5; 7 bases match TRBD2. The CDR3 spans 14 residues. CDR1 SNHLY and CDR2 FYNNEI come from the germline V gene. J gave up 2 bases and V 4 bases, and 4 bases lay outside the gene matches. In nucleotides, the CDR3 is TGTGCCAGCAGTGGGCTAGCGGAACAAGAGACCCAGTACTTC. Translated: CASSGLAEQETQYF.

V usage is TRBV6-1 and J usage is TRBJ2-1, with a possible D match to TRBD2 (5 bases). Per the germline V gene, CDR1 is MNHNS and CDR2 is SASEGT. V shed 2 bases and J shed 8 bases, with 19 bases lying between them. The CDR3 loop spans 16 amino acids. CDR3 in DNA: TGTGCCAGCAGTGAATATTTCGGGGAGTTATTCGATGAGCAGTTCTTC. This gives the protein CASSEYFGELFDEQFF.